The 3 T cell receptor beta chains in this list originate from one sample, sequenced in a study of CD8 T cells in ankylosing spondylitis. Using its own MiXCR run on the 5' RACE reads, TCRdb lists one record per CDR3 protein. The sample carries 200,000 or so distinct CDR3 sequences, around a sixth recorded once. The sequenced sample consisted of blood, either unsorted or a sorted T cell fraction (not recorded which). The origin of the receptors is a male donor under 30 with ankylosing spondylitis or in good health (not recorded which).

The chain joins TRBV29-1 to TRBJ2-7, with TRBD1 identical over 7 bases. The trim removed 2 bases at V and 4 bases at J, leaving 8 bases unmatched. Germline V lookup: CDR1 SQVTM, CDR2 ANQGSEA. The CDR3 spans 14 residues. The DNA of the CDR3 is TGCAGCGTTGAATGGACAGGCGGTGGGTACGAGCAGTACTTC. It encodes CSVEWTGGGYEQYF.

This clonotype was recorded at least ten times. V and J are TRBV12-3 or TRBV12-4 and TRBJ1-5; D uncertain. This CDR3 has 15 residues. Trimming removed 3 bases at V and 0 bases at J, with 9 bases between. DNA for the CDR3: TGTGCCAGCAGTTTGCTGGCGAATAGCAATCAGCCCCAGCATTTT. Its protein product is CASSLLANSNQPQHF.

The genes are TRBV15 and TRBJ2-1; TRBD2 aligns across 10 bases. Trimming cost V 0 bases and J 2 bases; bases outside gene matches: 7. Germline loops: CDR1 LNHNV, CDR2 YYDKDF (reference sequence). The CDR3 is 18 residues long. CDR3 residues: CATSRDKILAGTYNEQFF. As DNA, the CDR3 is TGTGCCACCAGCAGAGACAAGATACTAGCGGGGACCTACAATGAGCAGTTCTTC.